The 12 T cell receptor beta chains given below trace back to one sample, sequenced in a study of shared clonotypes between healthy human individuals (dated by TCRdb to 2020 to 2021). Library preparation used the immunoSEQ multiplex PCR assay. TCRdb's version of the immuneACCESS table is confined to in-frame rearrangements and falls short of the full clone set. An unresolved V gene accounts for under half of the shortfall where checked; the remainder is of unknown origin. A total of about 2.2 million clones appear in this sample, about 92% of them only once. Over 1.5% of the sample lies in the top ten. CD8 naive samples were CD45RO-negative cells positively selected for CCR7, giving a CD45RA+CCR7+ population that excluded TemRA cells. The material sequenced was naive CD8+ T cells from PBMCs. Per the publication, the cell subset or site label means: CD45RA+CCR7+. These receptors were collected from a man younger than 35 in good health. Some clones in this sample may be carry-over from other donors' samples.

The chain is built from TRBV7-9 and TRBJ2-1; 12 nucleotides align to TRBD2. Germline values: CDR1 SEHNR, CDR2 FQNEAQ (reference sequence). The J segment lost 6 bases and the V segment lost 8 bases, leaving 2 bases of the junction unmatched. The CDR3 length is 13 residues. The DNA for the CDR3 is TGTGCCAGCCTAGCGGGAGGGAGCAATGAGCAGTTCTTC. Translation: CASLAGGSNEQFF.

The chain carries TRBV10-3 and TRBJ2-2, with TRBD2 identical over 9 bases. V shed 0 bases and J 4 bases; nucleotides not matched to a gene: 6. Germline assignment: CDR1 ENHRY and CDR2 SYGVKD. The CDR3 loop spans 17 amino acids. The CDR3: CAISESLAGEATGELFF. As DNA, the CDR3 is TGTGCCATCAGTGAGTCTTTAGCGGGAGAGGCCACCGGGGAGCTGTTTTTT.

This chain links TRBV14 with TRBJ2-7; D possibly uses TRBD1 or TRBD2 (5 bases each). V lost 4 bases, J lost 4 bases, and 23 bases lay in between. CDR3 length: 17 residues. The germline V gene encodes CDR1 SGHDN and CDR2 FVKESK. The CDR3 bases are TGTGCCAGCAGCCCGACCTTCGGGACGTCTATCGGATACGAGCAGTACTTC. It specifies CASSPTFGTSIGYEQYF.

The genes are TRBV23-1 and TRBJ2-4, with D tentatively TRBD1 (6 bases). TRBV23-1 is annotated as an ORF whose role is uncertain. The V end lost 6 bases, the J end lost 1 base, and 16 bases lay between the germline ends. This CDR3 is built from 16 residues. CDR3: CASRQNAGEAKNIQYF. Here the CDR3 DNA reads TGCGCCAGCAGACAGAATGCAGGGGAGGCCAAAAACATTCAGTACTTC.

Comments on this clone: Additional DNA sequences in this sample encode the identical CDR3. The CDR3 region is CASSPQGDNEQFF. CDR3 in DNA: TGTGCCAGCAGTCCTCAGGGGGACAATGAGCAGTTCTTC. This sequence joins TRBV27 and TRBJ2-1; 7 bases agree with TRBD1. Per the germline V gene, CDR1 is MNHEY and CDR2 is SMNVEV (reference sequence). V shed 5 bases and J 5 bases; nucleotides not matched to a gene: 3. This CDR3 region has 13 residues.

The CDR3: CASSEALLAVDDTQYF. The CDR3 region has the DNA TGTGCCAGCAGTGAAGCGCTTCTAGCGGTGGATGATACGCAGTATTTT. The chain is built from TRBV6-1 and TRBJ2-3, with 7 nucleotides matching TRBD2. V shed 0 bases and J 6 bases; nucleotides not matched to a gene: 9. The V gene's germline CDR1 is MNHNS and CDR2 SASEGT. The CDR3 runs 16 residues.

The rearrangement joins TRBV7-6 to TRBJ2-1, with TRBD2 identical over 12 bases. The CDR3 consists of 20 residues. The germline CDR1 and CDR2 sequences are SGHVS and FNYEAQ. J gave up 1 base and V 5 bases, and 15 bases lay outside the gene matches. In DNA, the CDR3 is TGTGCCAGCAGCCCTGAATCAGGACTAGCGGGATACGCATCCTACAATGAGCAGTTCTTC. Translating gives CASSPESGLAGYASYNEQFF.

This clone was seen just once. The rearrangement joins TRBV10-3 to TRBJ1-2; D gene unclear. Trimming took 9 bases from V and 4 from J, leaving 18 bases between them. This CDR3 comprises 14 residues. CDR1 ENHRY and CDR2 SYGVKD come from the germline V gene. The CDR3 here is CAIRGGSVFYGYTF. The CDR3, as DNA: TGTGCCATAAGAGGAGGGAGTGTTTTCTATGGCTACACCTTC.

The chain couples TRBV5-6 to TRBJ2-1; 7 bases map to TRBD2. V lost 2 bases and J lost 0; bases outside the gene matches: 5. Germline CDR1 is SGHDT and CDR2 is YYEEEE. This CDR3 comprises 16 residues. The CDR3 reads CASSLLAGSSYNEQFF. CDR3 bases: TGTGCCAGCAGCTTATTAGCGGGTAGCTCCTACAATGAGCAGTTCTTC.

As regards this clone: The same CDR3 also results from other DNA sequences found in this sample. The chain links TRBV27 to TRBJ1-2; TRBD1 is a possible D gene (5 bases). V lost 3 bases and J lost 7, with 12 bases in between. The CDR3 extends over 13 amino acids. Germline-derived CDR1 and CDR2 are MNHEY and SMNVEV (reference sequence). This chain's CDR3 is CASSLGGVGGYTF. The CDR3 region has the DNA TGTGCCAGCAGTTTGGGGGGGGTAGGTGGCTACACCTTC.

About this clone itself: This CDR3 is also generated by other DNA sequences in the sample. The chain carries TRBV6-5 and TRBJ1-1; TRBD1 is a possible D gene (6 bases). The V and J ends lost 2 bases and 2 bases respectively, with 9 bases between them. Germline lookup yields CDR1 MNHEY and CDR2 SVGAGI. The CDR3 is 14 amino acids. The CDR3 is CASSYRGANTEAFF. The CDR3 nucleotides are TGTGCCAGCAGTTACCGGGGGGCCAACACTGAAGCTTTCTTT.

As regards this clone: This sample includes further DNA sequences coding for the same CDR3. The chain has TRBV19 and TRBJ1-1; D might be TRBD1 (5 bases). Trimming removed 2 bases at V and 0 bases at J, with 7 bases between. The length of the CDR3 is 14 residues. CDR1 is LNHDA and CDR2 is SQIVND in the germline V gene (reference sequence). Here the CDR3 reads CASSIRDLNTEAFF. CDR3 sequence (DNA): TGTGCCAGTAGTATAAGGGACCTGAACACTGAAGCTTTCTTT.